One and the same sample provided the 2 T cell receptor beta chains below, sequenced in a study of blood T cell repertoires in COVID-19. Clones were read by immunoSEQ multiplex PCR, and TCRdb kept only the in-frame ones, dropping some. The table lists fewer than 400,000 clones, 80% to 90% of them singletons. Source material: PBMCs or T cells enriched from blood (not recorded which). Source of these receptors: a young man who had recovered from COVID-19.

This clone was seen a few times. The sample contains more than one DNA sequence encoding this CDR3. The chain links TRBV19 to TRBJ1-5; 9 bases are a match to TRBD1. V shed 6 bases, J shed 7 bases, and the junction held 4 bases outside the gene matches. The V gene's germline CDR1 is LNHDA and CDR2 SQIVND (reference sequence). This CDR3 is built from 13 residues. The CDR3 sequence is CASRGQGGQPQHF. CDR3 in DNA: TGTGCCAGTAGGGGACAGGGAGGACAGCCCCAGCATTTT.

The chain recombines TRBV28 with TRBJ2-2, with D tentatively TRBD1 (5 bases). V was cut by 6 bases and J by 0 bases, with 14 bases left in between. The CDR3 length is 16 residues. CDR1 and CDR2 (germline): MDHEN, SYDVKM. This CDR3 is CASRGPPTANTGELFF. The CDR3 coding sequence is TGTGCCAGCAGAGGACCACCGACAGCGAACACCGGGGAGCTGTTTTTT.